The 32 T cell receptor beta chains below were found in one sample sequenced in a study of blood T cells in healthy people across ages. Primers used in a second PCR of about 6 to 11 cycles were a sample-barcoded 5' primer and a J-beta primer mix. TCRdb analysed the 5' RACE reads with MiXCR anew, one entry per CDR3 protein. The sample lists around 780,000 distinct CDR3 sequences; around 25% were seen once. The same sample was also used in a study of T cells of mothers and their children.

The source material was blood. The receptors stem from a boy between 10 and 17 years old in good health.

This clonotype was detected only a few times. The chain recombines TRBV10-1 with TRBJ2-3, with D possibly TRBD2 on 6 matching bases. The CDR3 is 14 amino acids. V was clipped by 8 bases and J by 3 bases, with 15 bases between them. Germline V gives CDR1 WNHNN, CDR2 SYGVQD (reference sequence). The CDR3 sequence is CASADGTATDTQYF. The CDR3, as DNA: TGCGCCAGCGCCGACGGGACTGCTACAGATACGCAGTATTTT.

The chain carries TRBV21-1 and TRBJ2-1; the tabulated D call, TRBD2, remains unverified against the DNA. TRBV21-1 is described as a pseudogene. The CDR3 spans 20 residues. CDR3 nucleotides: TGTGCCAGCAGCAAAGAACGGTCCTGGGAGGGGCTGAGGGGATACAATGAGCAGTTCTTC. Amino acid sequence: CASSKERSWEGLRGYNEQFF.

This clonotype was counted between two and nine times. The V call is TRBV28, the J call TRBJ2-5; 8 positions agree with TRBD1. V lost 5 bases and J lost 1; bases outside the gene matches: 12. The CDR3 length is 17 residues. CDR1 and CDR2 (germline): MDHEN, SYDVKM. The chain's CDR3 is CASSQLGTGPAQETQYF. DNA for the CDR3: TGTGCCAGCAGTCAGTTGGGGACAGGTCCAGCCCAAGAGACCCAGTACTTC.

In this sample, this clonotype turned up a few times. This rearrangement joins TRBV5-1 to TRBJ2-1; TRBD2 matches at 7 bases. Germline loops: CDR1 SGHRS, CDR2 YFSETQ. The V gene end was trimmed by 4 bases and the J gene end by 8 bases; junction bases not matched to a gene: 15. The CDR3 has 16 residues. This CDR3 is CASSPSAGVGHDEQFF. The CDR3 DNA is TGCGCCAGCAGCCCTAGCGCGGGGGTGGGCCACGATGAGCAGTTCTTC.

The J gene is TRBJ2-5, the V gene TRBV7-3; D remains ambiguous. The assigned J gene may be wrong: the sequence end matches TRBJ2-1 better. The V gene's germline CDR1 is SGHTA and CDR2 FQGTGA. The CDR3 length is 15 residues. The CDR3, as DNA: TGTGCCAGCAGCTTTGTAGGGCCCGGCGGCAATGAGCAGTTCTTC. This translates into CASSFVGPGGNEQFF.

The rearrangement uses TRBV6-5 and TRBJ1-2; D call uncertain. In germline, CDR1 is MNHEY, CDR2 SVGAGI. This CDR3 contains 12 residues. Trimming took 7 bases from V and 6 from J, leaving 12 bases between them. DNA for the CDR3: TGTGCCAGCATGACCCTGGGCCATGGCTACACCTTC. It is translated as CASMTLGHGYTF.

The chain is built from TRBV10-3 and TRBJ2-5; no reliable D call. Germline loops: CDR1 ENHRY, CDR2 SYGVKD. The CDR3 runs to 16 residues. Trimming removed 4 bases at V and 1 base at J, with 16 bases between. CDR3 loop: CAISVSPGMGQETQYF. CDR3 nucleotides: TGTGCCATCAGTGTGTCGCCCGGCATGGGCCAAGAGACCCAGTACTTC.

The chain joins TRBV10-3 to TRBJ1-5, with D hard to call. V was shortened by 4 bases and J by 3 bases, with 7 bases between the two germline ends. Germline CDR1 and CDR2: ENHRY and SYGVKD. This CDR3 has 13 residues. The CDR3 is CAISGQVNQPQHF. The CDR3 DNA sequence: TGTGCCATCAGTGGCCAGGTCAATCAGCCCCAGCATTTT.

This sequence joins TRBV6-6 and TRBJ2-5, with D possibly matching TRBD2 (5 bases). The CDR3 extends over 13 amino acids. CDR1 and CDR2 (germline): MNHNY, SVGAGI (reference sequence). V lost 6 bases and J lost 5, with 13 bases in between. In DNA, the CDR3 is TGTGCCAGCAGGCCTGGCAGCGGCGAGACCCAGTACTTC. Translated, it gives CASRPGSGETQYF.

This clonotype was counted between two and nine times. An end of the junction does not agree with germline; a read error may underlie this. The V and J genes are TRBV6-6 and TRBJ1-4; D unresolved. From germline, CDR1 is MNHNY and CDR2 SVGAGI (reference sequence). This CDR3 comprises 13 residues. CDR3 amino acids: CGSSGRSNEKLFF. CDR3 sequence (DNA): TGTGGCAGCAGCGGCAGGTCTAATGAAAAACTGTTTTTT.

The V call is TRBV6-2 or TRBV6-3, the J call TRBJ1-4; D remains unclear. The V end lost 7 bases, the J end lost 0 bases, and 6 bases lay between the germline ends. This CDR3 comprises 13 residues. Germline V gene sequence: CDR1 MNHEY, CDR2 SVGEGT. CDR3 bases: TGTGCCAGCAAGCAAGCAACTAATGAAAAACTGTTTTTT. Protein product: CASKQATNEKLFF.

This clonotype has more than one count but fewer than ten. The chain has TRBV28 and TRBJ2-5; D assignment may be TRBD1 or TRBD2 (6 bases each). The J call is in doubt because the DNA end fits TRBJ2-7 better. The CDR3 is 15 amino acids. Germline V gene sequence: CDR1 MDHEN, CDR2 SYDVKM. DNA of the CDR3: TGTGCCAGCAGTTTAGGGGGGCCCGGGAGCCACGAGCAGTACTTC. Translated, it gives CASSLGGPGSHEQYF.

The chain couples TRBV15 to TRBJ2-5; D not certain. CDR1 and CDR2 from the germline V gene are LNHNV and YYDKDF (reference sequence). The CDR3 loop spans 14 amino acids. Trimming shortened V by 9 bases and J by 0 bases, and 14 bases separated the two germline ends. The CDR3 nucleotides are TGTGCCACGCGCGTCAGTCAAAACCAAGAGACCCAGTACTTC. Protein sequence: CATRVSQNQETQYF.

This clonotype was counted only a few times. The rearrangement links TRBV6-1 to TRBJ1-5; 9 bases line up with TRBD1. CDR3 length equals 15 residues. V dropped 6 bases and J dropped 2; count of bases not matched to a gene: 5. CDR1 is MNHNS and CDR2 is SASEGT in the germline V gene. The CDR3 DNA is TGTGCCAGCAGCCAACAGGGGGCTGGCAATCAGCCCCAGCATTTT. Residues: CASSQQGAGNQPQHF.

This clonotype was counted between two and nine times. This chain connects TRBV27 to TRBJ1-3; TRBD1 matches 7 bases. Unmatched junction bases numbered 3, after V lost 2 bases and J lost 2 bases. This CDR3 has 15 residues. Germline V CDR1 and CDR2: MNHEY, SMNVEV (reference sequence). CDR3 amino acids: CASSLQGVTGNTIYF. CDR3 bases: TGTGCCAGCAGTTTACAGGGGGTCACTGGAAACACCATATATTTT.

This chain uses TRBV6-5 with TRBJ2-3; weak D call: TRBD1 (6 bases). Per the germline V gene, CDR1 is MNHEY and CDR2 is SVGAGI. This CDR3 contains 17 residues. V was pared by 0 bases and J by 4 bases, with 17 bases between. Here the CDR3 reads CASSYSAYFQGPDTQYF. The CDR3 DNA follows: TGTGCCAGCAGTTACTCCGCCTACTTTCAGGGGCCAGATACGCAGTATTTT.

The V and J genes are TRBV29-1 and TRBJ1-4, with unresolved D. Trimming took off 0 bases at V and 8 bases at J, with 7 bases between the two ends. Per the germline V gene, CDR1 is SQVTM and CDR2 is ANQGSEA. The CDR3 runs 12 residues. The CDR3 reads CSVEEGREKLFF. Written as DNA, the CDR3 is TGCAGCGTTGAAGAAGGGCGCGAAAAACTGTTTTTT.

This clonotype showed up just a few times. CDR3 sequence reads: CASSRSRGGGVSYEQYF. CDR3 bases: TGTGCCAGCAGTCGCAGTAGAGGCGGGGGGGTATCCTACGAGCAGTACTTC. The gene calls are TRBV25-1 and TRBJ2-7, with 9 bases fitting TRBD2. Germline values: CDR1 MGHDK, CDR2 SYGVNS. V lost 5 bases, J lost 1 base, and 12 bases stayed unmatched. There are 17 residues in the CDR3.

The CDR3 loop reads CATSDSVYGQLYGYTF. Written as DNA, the CDR3 is TGTGCCACCAGTGATAGCGTCTATGGACAGCTTTATGGCTACACCTTC. The chain uses TRBV24-1 and TRBJ1-2, with a weak D call TRBD1 (6 bases). The CDR3 covers 16 residues. The germline V gene encodes CDR1 KGHDR and CDR2 SFDVKD. Trimming shortened V by 3 bases and J by 5 bases, and 18 bases separated the two germline ends.

CDR3 nucleotide sequence: TGTGCCAGCAGCGATAGCGGGGGGCTGGATGAGCAGTTCTTC. Amino acids: CASSDSGGLDEQFF. The V and J genes are TRBV6-4 and TRBJ2-5; 10 positions match TRBD2. The DNA end favors TRBJ2-1, so the J call may be wrong. The CDR3 length is 14 residues. Germline V gene data show CDR1 as MRHNA and CDR2 as SNTAGT.

Here the CDR3 reads CASSVEFQRPDNEQFF. Here the CDR3 DNA reads TGTGCCAGCAGCGTAGAATTCCAGCGCCCAGACAATGAGCAGTTCTTC. The V gene is TRBV9, the J gene TRBJ2-1; D is uncertain. V was shortened by 0 bases and J by 5 bases, with 15 bases between the two germline ends. The V gene's germline CDR1 is SGDLS and CDR2 YYNGEE. The CDR3 has 16 amino acids.

This clonotype showed up just a few times. J is TRBJ2-1 and V is TRBV12-3 or TRBV12-4; a possible D gene is TRBD2 (5 bases). The V gene lost 4 bases and the J gene lost 7 bases, with 11 bases spanning the gap. This CDR3 has 13 amino acids. CDR3 sequence: CASSSGFRNEQFF. In DNA, the CDR3 is TGTGCCAGCAGTTCGGGATTCAGGAATGAGCAGTTCTTC.

The chain uses TRBV28 and TRBJ2-7, with 9 bases fitting TRBD2. CDR1 and CDR2 from the germline V gene are MDHEN and SYDVKM. This CDR3 is built from 12 residues. Trimming took 7 bases from V and 11 from J; bases not matched to a gene: 9. CDR3 region: CASTHSSGAEYF. CDR3 sequence (DNA): TGTGCCAGCACCCATTCTAGCGGGGCGGAGTACTTC. The complete variable domain, with remaining parts taken from reference TRBV28 and TRBJ2-7, reads DVKVTQSSRYLVKRTGEKVFLECVQDMDHENMFWYRQDPGLGLRLIYFSYDVKMKEKGDIPEGYSVSREKKERFSLILESASTNQTSMYLCASTHSSGAEYFGPGTRLTVT.

This clonotype was observed a handful of times. An end of the junction differs from the germline gene, which may be a read error. V is TRBV7-9 and J is TRBJ2-3; D may be TRBD1 or TRBD2 (6 bases each). CDR1 is SEHNR, CDR2 FQNEAQ, per germline (reference sequence). The CDR3 sequence is 15 residues long. The CDR3 DNA is TGTGCCGGCAGCCTGGGGGGCATGTCTTCACATACGCAGTATTTT. This translates into CAGSLGGMSSHTQYF.

This clonotype was seen more than once but under ten times. The rearrangement links TRBV12-3 or TRBV12-4 to TRBJ2-1, with 7 bases fitting TRBD1. CDR3 length: 12 amino acids. V trimming: 11 bases; J trimming: 6 bases; junction bases outside the gene matches: 7. The CDR3 sequence: CAGGRDSNEQFF. The CDR3 nucleotides are TGTGCCGGGGGAAGGGACAGCAATGAGCAGTTCTTC.

The chain combines TRBV20-1 with TRBJ2-1; no firm D call. The DNA end lines up better with TRBJ2-7; the J call may be wrong. Per the germline V gene, CDR1 is DFQATT and CDR2 is SNEGSKA (reference sequence). CDR3 length: 13 residues. The CDR3 loop reads CSAPTDGVLKQYF. DNA of the CDR3: TGCAGTGCTCCAACGGATGGAGTCCTGAAGCAGTACTTC.

The genes are TRBV2 and TRBJ2-7; 7 bases are a match to TRBD1. V dropped 8 bases and J dropped 6; count of bases not matched to a gene: 4. Germline V gene data show CDR1 as SNHLY and CDR2 as FYNNEI. The CDR3 covers 11 residues. The CDR3, as DNA: TGTGCCAGCTCAGGGGGAAGCGAGCAGTACTTC. This encodes CASSGGSEQYF.

This chain links TRBV11-2 with TRBJ2-1; TRBD2 aligns across 11 bases. V shed 2 bases, J shed 2 bases, and the junction held 5 bases outside the gene matches. This CDR3 has 17 amino acids. The germline CDR1 and CDR2 sequences are SGHAT and FQNNGV. The CDR3 here is CASSLRLAGGTYNEQFF. As DNA, the CDR3 is TGTGCCAGCAGCTTAAGGCTAGCGGGGGGTACCTACAATGAGCAGTTCTTC. The full variable domain, completed using reference TRBV11-2 and TRBJ2-1, is EAGVAQSPRYKIIEKRQSVAFWCNPISGHATLYWYQQILGQGPKLLIQFQNNGVVDDSQLPKDRFSAERLKGVDSTLKIQPAKLEDSAVYLCASSLRLAGGTYNEQFFGPGTRLTVL.

The J gene is TRBJ2-5, the V gene TRBV2, with a weak D call TRBD2 (6 bases). This CDR3 region has 12 residues. Germline V gene sequence: CDR1 SNHLY, CDR2 FYNNEI. V was pared by 8 bases and J by 4 bases, with 11 bases between. This CDR3 is CASATRRETQYF. Here the CDR3 DNA reads TGTGCCAGCGCGACTAGACGAGAGACCCAGTACTTC.

This chain connects TRBV4-2 to TRBJ2-2; D gene uncertain. The germline gives CDR1 LGHNA, CDR2 YNFKEQ. There are 15 residues in the CDR3. The ends were cut back, 0 bases at V and 3 bases at J, with 8 bases in the middle. The CDR3: CASSQEFGDTGELFF. The CDR3 region has the DNA TGTGCCAGCAGCCAAGAGTTTGGGGACACCGGGGAGCTGTTTTTT.

This clonotype was recorded a few times. V gene TRBV6-1 combines with J gene TRBJ2-5, with D perhaps being TRBD1 or TRBD2 (5 bases each). With 2 bases removed from V and 7 bases from J, the gap between germline ends came to 14 bases. This CDR3 contains 14 residues. Germline assignment: CDR1 MNHNS and CDR2 SASEGT. CDR3 sequence reads: CASSERDLYTTQYF. The CDR3 region has the DNA TGTGCCAGCAGTGAACGGGACCTGTACACGACCCAGTACTTC.

This clonotype has a handful of counts. The J gene is TRBJ1-2, the V gene TRBV28, with D perhaps matching TRBD1 (6 bases). The CDR3 consists of 13 residues. CDR1 is MDHEN and CDR2 is SYDVKM in the germline V gene. Trimming cost V 3 bases and J 5 bases, with 10 bases left between them. The CDR3 DNA follows: TGTGCCAGCAGTTTCGGGGGGCGGTATGGCTACACCTTC. This gives the protein CASSFGGRYGYTF.